The present entry profiles one T cell receptor beta chain with its context. The antigen remains undetermined. Time point: week 23, last vaccination. Every vaccine dose comprised 300 ug of mutant IDH1 20-mer peptide plus topical imiquimod. These data originate in a study of a mutant IDH1 vaccine in newly diagnosed glioma. The wider study: Eight vaccinations went to patients in weeks 1, 3, 5, 7, 11, 15, 19, 23.

Here immunoSEQ multiplex PCR was the method, and the copy in TCRdb shows in-frame clones only, minus some. The sample has 82,000 or so clones, over 75% seen once; the top ten hold about 2.2%. Germline CDR1 reads MNHNY; CDR2 reads SVGAGI (reference sequence). This CDR3 is built from 14 residues. Trimming removed 5 bases at V and 2 bases at J, with 12 bases between. This chain uses TRBV6-6 with TRBJ1-1; perhaps TRBD1 as D (6 bases). Material: PBMCs, obtained from a glioma patient whose treatment included an IDH1 peptide vaccine. The sequence was obtained from a man aged 30 to 45 with glioma. Some clones in this sample may be carry-over from other donors' samples. The CDR3 reads CASSGRGGNTEAFF. CDR3 DNA: TGTGCCAGCAGTGGGAGGGGGGGAAACACTGAAGCTTTCTTT.